These 19 T cell receptor beta chains were all obtained from the same sample, sequenced in a study of blood T cell repertoires in COVID-19. Method: immunoSEQ multiplex PCR; TCRdb's copy keeps in-frame clones and lacks some. The top ten hold around 0.9% of the sample, which has roughly 500,000 clones, 89% seen once. Sequencing input: peripheral blood. These TCRs come from a man aged 18-30 years with COVID-19, enrolled during active disease.

This chain connects TRBV11-2 to TRBJ2-1, with TRBD1 matching 11 bases. In germline, CDR1 is SGHAT, CDR2 FQNNGV. This CDR3 spans 18 amino acids. V was clipped by 5 bases and J by 0 bases; unmatched bases: 9. CDR3 nucleotide sequence: TGTGCCAGCAGCCCGATTTCCGGGACAGGGGGCTCCTACAATGAGCAGTTCTTC. Protein: CASSPISGTGGSYNEQFF.

This chain joins TRBV19 and TRBJ2-3, with 7 bases that match TRBD2. The CDR3 length is 16 residues. CDR1 and CDR2 (germline): LNHDA, SQIVND (reference sequence). V lost 2 bases, J lost 0 bases, and 5 bases stayed unmatched. CDR3 nucleotides: TGTGCCAGTAGTATATCACTAGCGCCTAGCACAGATACGCAGTATTTT. This sequence encodes CASSISLAPSTDTQYF.

This chain uses TRBV4-2 with TRBJ1-2; 7 nucleotides line up with TRBD1. Germline CDR1 is LGHNA and CDR2 is YNFKEQ. This CDR3 comprises 14 residues. The V segment lost 1 base and the J segment 8 bases; nucleotides outside the gene matches: 7. CDR3 residues: CASSQVGQGVGYTF. The CDR3 nucleotides are TGTGCCAGCAGCCAAGTCGGGCAGGGGGTCGGCTACACCTTC.

The chain couples TRBV9 to TRBJ1-1; 7 bases are shared with TRBD1. CDR3 length: 15 residues. Losses at the gene ends were 0 bases for V and 4 bases for J; bases not matched to a gene: 6. Germline lookup yields CDR1 SGDLS and CDR2 YYNGEE. CDR3 region: CASSVGGGSVTEAFF. CDR3 coding DNA: TGTGCCAGCAGCGTAGGAGGGGGCTCTGTCACTGAAGCTTTCTTT.

The chain is built from TRBV28 and TRBJ1-2; tentatively, D is TRBD1 (6 bases). V was cut by 3 bases and J by 4 bases, with 9 bases left in between. The germline V gene encodes CDR1 MDHEN and CDR2 SYDVKM. There are 13 residues in the CDR3. CDR3 coding DNA: TGTGCCAGCAGTTTTAGGGGGTTCTATGGCTACACCTTC. Translated: CASSFRGFYGYTF.

The gene calls are TRBV18 and TRBJ1-2; perhaps TRBD1 as D (6 bases). CDR3 length: 16 residues. Trimming left V 0 bases short and J 1 base short, with 12 bases between. Germline V gene lookup returns CDR1 KGHSH and CDR2 LQKENI. The CDR3 protein is CASSPPQGIGNYGYTF. The CDR3 bases are TGTGCCAGCTCACCACCCCAGGGGATTGGTAACTATGGCTACACCTTC.

This rearrangement joins TRBV9 to TRBJ2-5; 9 bases map to TRBD2. V lost 0 bases, J lost 4 bases, and 4 bases stayed unmatched. Germline CDR1 SGDLS, CDR2 YYNGEE. The CDR3 sequence is 15 residues long. In DNA, the CDR3 is TGTGCCAGCAGCGTAGATGATAGCGGGAGAGAGACCCAGTACTTC. Translating gives CASSVDDSGRETQYF.

The V gene is TRBV10-3, the J gene TRBJ1-3, with D hard to call. The CDR3 contains 18 residues. V was pared by 0 bases and J by 0 bases, with 15 bases between. Germline CDR1 and CDR2: ENHRY and SYGVKD. The CDR3 is CAISESNSGSYSGNTIYF. CDR3 bases: TGTGCCATCAGTGAGTCCAATTCGGGGTCCTACTCTGGAAACACCATATATTTT.

The chain combines TRBV7-3 with TRBJ2-3, with TRBD2 matching 9 bases. V gave up 2 bases and J gave up 4 bases; unmatched junction bases: 10. From germline, CDR1 is SGHTA and CDR2 FQGTGA. The CDR3 is made up of 17 amino acids. Here the CDR3 reads CASSLEGEREVADTQYF. In DNA, the CDR3 is TGTGCCAGCAGCTTAGAGGGCGAGCGGGAGGTTGCAGATACGCAGTATTTT. The whole variable domain, remainder taken from reference TRBV7-3 and TRBJ2-3, is GAGVSQTPSNKVTEKGKYVELRCDPISGHTALYWYRQSLGQGPEFLIYFQGTGAADDSGLPNDRFFAVRPEGSVSTLKIQRTERGDSAVYLCASSLEGEREVADTQYFGPGTRLTVL.

This clone came up many times. The chain carries TRBV9 and TRBJ2-2; 9 bases map to TRBD2. The CDR3 runs to 14 residues. From germline, CDR1 is SGDLS and CDR2 YYNGEE. The V and J ends lost 4 bases and 9 bases, in that order; junction bases with no gene match: 7. The CDR3 here is CASSPRLADRELFF. The CDR3 DNA reads TGTGCCAGCAGCCCCCGACTAGCGGACCGGGAGCTGTTTTTT.

This clone came up once. The chain employs TRBV5-4 and TRBJ1-4; 9 bases agree with TRBD1. Germline values: CDR1 SGHNT, CDR2 YYREEE (reference sequence). J gave up 3 bases and V 3 bases, and 12 bases lay outside the gene matches. The CDR3 runs 18 residues. The CDR3: CASSSGLQGAASNEKLFF. The CDR3 DNA reads as TGTGCCAGCAGCTCGGGACTACAGGGGGCCGCGTCTAATGAAAAACTGTTTTTT.

The chain has TRBV2 and TRBJ1-2; 7 nucleotides line up with TRBD1. The CDR3 contains 14 residues. Germline-derived CDR1 and CDR2 are SNHLY and FYNNEI. Trimming at V came to 8 bases and at J to 1 base, leaving 7 bases not matched to a gene. CDR3 sequence reads: CASQGQPVNYGYTF. The DNA for the CDR3 is TGTGCCAGCCAGGGACAGCCGGTTAACTATGGCTACACCTTC.

This chain joins TRBV24-1 and TRBJ2-7, with 12 nucleotides matching TRBD2. This CDR3 region has 15 residues. V shed 4 bases, J shed 7 bases, and the junction held 7 bases outside the gene matches. Germline V gene sequence: CDR1 KGHDR, CDR2 SFDVKD. The CDR3: CATSDPGLAGGEQYF. CDR3 DNA: TGTGCCACCAGTGACCCGGGACTAGCGGGCGGAGAGCAGTACTTC.

This chain joins TRBV3-1 (or the pseudogene TRBV3-2) and TRBJ2-1; TRBD2 aligns across 13 bases. CDR1 is LGHDT, CDR2 YNNKEL, per germline (reference sequence). V shed 4 bases and J 9 bases; nucleotides not matched to a gene: 6. This CDR3 contains 15 residues. The CDR3 here is CASSPTSGGAVEQFF. Written as DNA, the CDR3 is TGTGCCAGCAGCCCTACTAGCGGGGGGGCCGTTGAGCAGTTCTTC.

DNA for the CDR3: TGTGCCATCGGAGCGGGACAGGGGGACACTGAAGCTTTCTTT. It specifies CAIGAGQGDTEAFF. This chain links TRBV10-3 with TRBJ1-1, with 11 bases aligning to TRBD1. V shed 8 bases and J 3 bases; nucleotides not matched to a gene: 5. Germline V gene lookup returns CDR1 ENHRY and CDR2 SYGVKD. This CDR3 region has 14 residues.

J is TRBJ2-7 and V is TRBV7-9; 8 nucleotides line up with TRBD2. The CDR3 has 15 amino acids. In germline, CDR1 is SEHNR, CDR2 FQNEAQ (reference sequence). V lost 4 bases, J lost 7 bases, and 12 bases stayed unmatched. CDR3 DNA: TGTGCCAGCAGCTCCGGGACTAGAGGAATAGGAGAGCAGTACTTC. It is translated as CASSSGTRGIGEQYF.

V usage is TRBV2 and J usage is TRBJ1-3; no firm D call. This CDR3 has 14 amino acids. V was trimmed by 8 bases and J by 3 bases, leaving 14 bases between them. Germline V gene data show CDR1 as SNHLY and CDR2 as FYNNEI. CDR3 sequence: CASGFGRVGNTIYF. CDR3 sequence (DNA): TGTGCCAGCGGTTTTGGTCGGGTTGGAAACACCATATATTTT.

This chain joins TRBV23-1 and TRBJ1-5, with 7 bases identical to TRBD1. TRBV23-1 is an open reading frame whose function is uncertain. V was pared by 3 bases and J by 7 bases, with 9 bases of the junction left unmatched. The CDR3 loop spans 15 amino acids. For the CDR3, the DNA is TGCGCCAGCAGTCACGCAAACAGGGGCAGGCAGCCCCAGCATTTT. Encoded protein: CASSHANRGRQPQHF.

The chain couples TRBV3-1 (or the pseudogene TRBV3-2) to TRBJ2-1; 8 positions match TRBD2. The J segment lost 7 bases and the V segment lost 4 bases, leaving 15 bases of the junction unmatched. Germline assignment: CDR1 LGHDT and CDR2 YNNKEL (reference sequence). The CDR3 spans 17 residues. The CDR3 is CASSLSSWGREANEQFF. The CDR3 coding sequence is TGTGCCAGCAGCCTCTCTTCTTGGGGGCGGGAGGCGAATGAGCAGTTCTTC.